The 13 T cell receptor beta chains reported below all come from one sample, sequenced in a study of Tregs in tolerant kidney transplant recipients. Data came from immunoSEQ multiplex PCR; TCRdb stores just in-frame clones and leaves some out. The sample contains about 69,000 clones, approximately 91% of which appear only once. The source was CD4+ T cells from blood, collected before the transplant. The receptors originated from a human donor who received a combined kidney and bone marrow transplant.

This clone was picked up a small number of times. This sequence joins TRBV5-1 and TRBJ1-5, with 7 bases matching TRBD1. The length of the CDR3 is 13 residues. CDR1 and CDR2 (germline): SGHRS, YFSETQ. The junction had 6 bases not matched to a gene; V was cut back by 4 bases and J by 8 bases. CDR3 nucleotides: TGCGCCAGCAGCCAACAGGGGCAGGAGCCCCAGCATTTT. This codes for CASSQQGQEPQHF.

This clone was seen a single time. This sequence joins TRBV28 and TRBJ2-7; 7 bases align to TRBD1. Germline values: CDR1 MDHEN, CDR2 SYDVKM. Germline trimming cut 8 bases from V and 1 base from J; bases unmatched to any gene: 8. The CDR3 loop spans 14 amino acids. Here the CDR3 reads CASRPPQGSYEQYF. The CDR3 nucleotides read TGTGCCAGCCGCCCCCCACAGGGGTCCTACGAGCAGTACTTC.

This chain links TRBV11-3 with TRBJ2-1; 7 bases fit TRBD2. CDR1 and CDR2 (germline): SGHNT, YENEEA. Unmatched junction bases numbered 8, after V lost 5 bases and J lost 4 bases. This CDR3 comprises 15 residues. The CDR3 DNA follows: TGTGCCAGCAGCCACGGGACTACCCTTTACAATGAGCAGTTCTTC. This translates into CASSHGTTLYNEQFF.

This chain uses TRBV5-1 with TRBJ2-5; D not resolved. CDR1 is SGHRS, CDR2 YFSETQ, per germline. Trimming took off 0 bases at V and 3 bases at J, with 9 bases between the two ends. This CDR3 is built from 14 residues. The CDR3 region is CASSLGSPKETQYF. CDR3 DNA: TGCGCCAGCAGCTTGGGGAGCCCCAAAGAGACCCAGTACTTC.

This chain joins TRBV6-1 and TRBJ1-1; weak D call: TRBD1 (6 bases). This CDR3 is built from 11 residues. The V gene's germline CDR1 is MNHNS and CDR2 SASEGT. The V end lost 6 bases, the J end lost 5 bases, and 7 bases lay between the germline ends. The CDR3 DNA reads as TGTGCCAGCAGAGGGGGAACTGAAGCTTTCTTT. This translates into CASRGGTEAFF.

The genes are TRBV27 and TRBJ1-5, with D possibly TRBD1 on 6 matching bases. The CDR3 has 15 residues. V was cut by 3 bases and J by 2 bases, with 11 bases left in between. Germline V gives CDR1 MNHEY, CDR2 SMNVEV (reference sequence). CDR3 region: CASSFMGAGNQPQHF. In DNA, the CDR3 is TGTGCCAGCAGTTTCATGGGGGCCGGCAATCAGCCCCAGCATTTT.

The chain joins TRBV5-1 to TRBJ2-1; weak D call: TRBD1 (6 bases). The CDR3 runs to 15 residues. CDR1 and CDR2 from the germline V gene are SGHRS and YFSETQ. Trimming took off 4 bases at V and 0 bases at J, with 11 bases between the two ends. CDR3 in DNA: TGCGCCAGCAGCGGCGGACAGTACTCCTACAATGAGCAGTTCTTC. Protein: CASSGGQYSYNEQFF. Full variable domain (remainder filled in from reference TRBV5-1 and TRBJ2-1): KAGVTQTPRYLIKTRGQQVTLSCSPISGHRSVSWYQQTPGQGLQFLFEYFSETQRNKGNFPGRFSGRQFSNSRSEMNVSTLELGDSALYLCASSGGQYSYNEQFFGPGTRLTVL.

The rearrangement uses TRBV27 and TRBJ1-1; 10 bases fit TRBD1. CDR1 and CDR2 from the germline V gene are MNHEY and SMNVEV (reference sequence). There are 14 residues in the CDR3. J gave up 1 base and V 5 bases, and 1 base lay outside the gene matches. The CDR3 bases are TGTGCCAGCAGTAGACAGGGGGCGAACACTGAAGCTTTCTTT. It yields the protein CASSRQGANTEAFF.

This rearrangement joins TRBV30 to TRBJ1-1; TRBD1 matches 7 bases. After removal of 3 bases from V and 3 bases from J, the junction contained 4 bases not matched to a gene. CDR3 size: 13 residues. Per germline, CDR1 GTSNPN and CDR2 SVGIG (reference sequence). The CDR3 loop is CAWRDRVDTEAFF. DNA for the CDR3: TGTGCCTGGAGAGACAGGGTGGACACTGAAGCTTTCTTT.

This chain links TRBV7-8 with TRBJ2-7; D possibly corresponds to TRBD1 (6 bases). Germline V gene sequence: CDR1 SGHVS, CDR2 FQNEAQ. CDR3 length: 17 residues. V lost 1 base, J lost 2 bases, and 18 bases lay in between. DNA of the CDR3: TGTGCCAGCAGCTTAGTCGGCTTTATGGACAGTCCCTACGAGCAGTACTTC. This gives the protein CASSLVGFMDSPYEQYF.

The genes are TRBV27 and TRBJ2-3; TRBD1 might be the D (5 bases). The germline CDR1 and CDR2 sequences are MNHEY and SMNVEV (reference sequence). Trimming left V 5 bases short and J 6 bases short, with 12 bases between. The CDR3 has 13 amino acids. The CDR3, as DNA: TGTGCCAGCAGTGGGGCCCACATGGATACGCAGTATTTT. Translating gives CASSGAHMDTQYF.

V gene TRBV6-1 combines with J gene TRBJ2-3; the match to TRBD1 covers 8 bases. The CDR3 has 15 residues. CDR1 is MNHNS and CDR2 is SASEGT in the germline V gene. The V segment lost 2 bases and the J segment 4 bases; nucleotides outside the gene matches: 5. CDR3 sequence: CASSEQGATADTQYF. In DNA form, the CDR3 reads TGTGCCAGCAGTGAACAGGGGGCGACGGCAGATACGCAGTATTTT.

This chain connects TRBV27 to TRBJ2-2; 9 nucleotides align to TRBD1. J was trimmed by 7 bases and V by 2 bases; bases with no gene match: 2. This CDR3 is 14 amino acids long. Germline CDR1 MNHEY, CDR2 SMNVEV (reference sequence). Written as DNA, the CDR3 is TGTGCCAGCAGTTTAACAGGGGGCCACGGGGAGCTGTTTTTT. The encoded protein is CASSLTGGHGELFF.